Reported below is one T cell receptor beta chain. This record comes from a study of blood T cell repertoires in COVID-19. Germline V gene sequence: CDR1 MNHEY, CDR2 SMNVEV (reference sequence). The trim removed 4 bases at V and 2 bases at J, leaving 6 bases unmatched. CDR3 size: 15 residues. Clones were read by immunoSEQ multiplex PCR, and TCRdb kept only the in-frame ones, dropping some. The sample yields approximately 330,000 clones, 87% seen once. The sequence came from a man aged 25-45 years with COVID-19, enrolled during active disease. V usage is TRBV27 and J usage is TRBJ2-7; 9 bases match TRBD1. Sequencing was performed on peripheral blood. CDR3 in DNA: TGTGCCAGCAGTTCTCCCGGGACAGGGACCTACGAGCAGTACTTC. Translated: CASSSPGTGTYEQYF.